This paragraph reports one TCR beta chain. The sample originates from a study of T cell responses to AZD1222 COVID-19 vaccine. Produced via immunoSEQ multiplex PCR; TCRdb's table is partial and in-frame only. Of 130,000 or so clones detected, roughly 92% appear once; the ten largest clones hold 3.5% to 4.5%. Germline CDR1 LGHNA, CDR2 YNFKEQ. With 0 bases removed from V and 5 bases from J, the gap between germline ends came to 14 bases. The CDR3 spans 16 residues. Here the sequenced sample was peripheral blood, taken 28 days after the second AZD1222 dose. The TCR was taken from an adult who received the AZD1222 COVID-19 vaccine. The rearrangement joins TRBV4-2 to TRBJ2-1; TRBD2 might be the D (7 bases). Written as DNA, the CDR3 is TGTGCCAGCAGCCAAGATAGGGGAGGGGGACACAATGAGCAGTTCTTC. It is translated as CASSQDRGGGHNEQFF.